This T cell receptor beta chain was found in a study of T cells in localized non-small cell lung cancer. Notes on this clone: Its antigen is still unknown.

The germline gives CDR1 SGHTA, CDR2 FQGNSA. Trimming cost V 5 bases and J 8 bases, with 12 bases left between them. The CDR3 runs 12 residues. The data were produced by immunoSEQ multiplex PCR, yet TCRdb's version contains in-frame clones alone and is incomplete. The profile shows roughly 38,000 clones, over 70% of them singletons. Study outcomes and limitations: Tumor trailed uninvolved adjacent lung in T cell clonality, which peaked there. There was an association of higher blood T cell density with longer overall survival. The appearance of a median approximately 57 of the top 100 tumor clones was seen in adjacent lung. Sequencing covered just one tumor region, so heterogeneity cannot be ruled out.

Sequencing used peripheral blood, obtained before any cancer treatment. V and J are TRBV7-2 and TRBJ1-2, with D tentatively TRBD1 (6 bases). This receptor was identified in a male donor older than 55 with stage III squamous cell lung carcinoma. CDR3 DNA: TGTGCCAGCAGCACCCGGACAGTAGGCTACACCTTC. As protein: CASSTRTVGYTF.